This T cell receptor beta chain was recovered during a study of T-cell memory formation after mild COVID-19. Across the study: TCR clusters largely stayed donor specific.

A word on this clonotype: No antigen is known for it.

Study-wide findings and caveats: The study found balanced CD4/CD8 in clones contracting day 15 to 85 and a CD4+ lean in later expanders. Cross-reactive memory seemingly joined, as some responding clones were found in pre-infection memory. Mainly in CM and EM were contracting CD4+ clones; CD8+ were in EMRA.

This CDR3 contains 11 residues. Trimming pared 3 bases from V and 8 bases from J, leaving 10 bases between. In germline, CDR1 is DFQATT, CDR2 SNEGSKA (reference sequence). TCRdb processed the 5' RACE reads anew with MiXCR; each CDR3 protein has one entry. The data show under 400,000 distinct CDR3 sequences, 25% to 30% seen once. Input material: PBMCs or a T cell subset sorted from them (not recorded which). This sequence was found in an adult woman who had mild COVID-19 (a few samples of this study predate the infection). Cell type and time point are not known. The chain joins TRBV20-1 to TRBJ1-1; D unclear. The CDR3 is CSASIEVEAFF. CDR3 bases: TGCAGTGCTAGTATTGAGGTAGAAGCTTTCTTT.